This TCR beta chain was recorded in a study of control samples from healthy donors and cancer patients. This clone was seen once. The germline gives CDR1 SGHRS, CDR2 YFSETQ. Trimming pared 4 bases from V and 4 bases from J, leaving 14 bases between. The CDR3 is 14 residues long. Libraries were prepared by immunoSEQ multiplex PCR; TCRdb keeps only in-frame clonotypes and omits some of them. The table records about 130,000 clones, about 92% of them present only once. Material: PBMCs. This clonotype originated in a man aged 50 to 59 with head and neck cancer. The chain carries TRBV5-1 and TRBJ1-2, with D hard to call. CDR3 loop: CASSLGSEGYGYTF. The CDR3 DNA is TGCGCCAGCAGCCTTGGGTCCGAGGGCTATGGCTACACCTTC.